These 21 T cell receptor beta chains were sequenced from one sample in a study of cytomegalovirus exposure and HLA in healthy donors. TCRdb's copy holds only in-frame clones and misses some; the assay was immunoSEQ multiplex PCR. Among 130,000 or so clones listed, roughly 86% were seen once. The sequenced sample consisted of PBMCs. These TCRs come from a man aged 30-40 years in good health and CMV-seronegative.

This clone was found a few times. The chain has TRBV5-1 and TRBJ1-2; possibly TRBD1 for D (5 bases). The length of the CDR3 is 13 residues. CDR1 is SGHRS, CDR2 YFSETQ, per germline. V lost 3 bases, J lost 4 bases, and 10 bases lay in between. In nucleotides, the CDR3 is TGCGCCAGCAGCTCGACAGAGACCTATGGCTACACCTTC. It specifies CASSSTETYGYTF.

This chain's CDR3 is CASSLGRGFSTNEKLFF. The CDR3 DNA follows: TGTGCCAGCAGCCTCGGCAGGGGGTTCTCAACTAATGAAAAACTGTTTTTT. The chain recombines TRBV7-9 with TRBJ1-4, with TRBD1 matching 7 bases. This CDR3 spans 17 amino acids. Germline V gene lookup returns CDR1 SEHNR and CDR2 FQNEAQ (reference sequence). The V gene end was trimmed by 5 bases and the J gene end by 0 bases; junction bases not matched to a gene: 9. Full variable domain (rest looked up from reference TRBV7-9 and TRBJ1-4): DTGVSQNPRHKITKRGQNVTFRCDPISEHNRLYWYRQTLGQGPEFLTYFQNEAQLEKSRLLSDRFSAERPKGSFSTLEIQRTEQGDSAMYLCASSLGRGFSTNEKLFFGSGTQLSVL.

CDR3 in DNA: TGTGCCAGTAGTGTCTCCCGAGGCTTAGATACGCAGTATTTT. The encoded protein is CASSVSRGLDTQYF. The chain uses TRBV19 and TRBJ2-3; no reliable D call. There are 14 residues in the CDR3. The germline V gene encodes CDR1 LNHDA and CDR2 SQIVND (reference sequence). V lost 5 bases to trimming and J lost 5 bases, with 14 bases between them.

The gene calls are TRBV5-4 and TRBJ2-7; 9 bases align to TRBD1. CDR1 is SGHNT and CDR2 is YYREEE in the germline V gene (reference sequence). The CDR3 sequence is 15 residues long. The junction had 8 bases not matched to a gene; V was cut back by 3 bases and J by 4 bases. Written as DNA, the CDR3 is TGTGCCAGCAGCTCGGACAACAGGGGGCGTTACGAGCAGTACTTC. It specifies CASSSDNRGRYEQYF. Complete variable domain (other parts from reference TRBV5-4 and TRBJ2-7): ETGVTQSPTHLIKTRGQQVTLRCSSQSGHNTVSWYQQALGQGPQFIFQYYREEENGRGNFPPRFSGLQFPNYSSELNVNALELDDSALYLCASSSDNRGRYEQYFGPGTRLTVT.

The gene calls are TRBV13 and TRBJ2-7; a possible D gene is TRBD2 (6 bases). This CDR3 is 14 amino acids long. Germline V lookup: CDR1 PRHDT, CDR2 FYEKMQ (reference sequence). The V end was cut by 5 bases, the J end by 2 bases, with 13 bases between. The CDR3 nucleotides are TGTGCCAGCAGCCCCGGGGGAGGAACCTACGAGCAGTACTTC. Its protein is CASSPGGGTYEQYF.

The chain employs TRBV12-5 and TRBJ1-5; no clear D gene. Deletions cut 3 bases from V and 1 base from J, with 4 bases between. CDR3 length: 13 residues. Per the germline V gene, CDR1 is LGHNT and CDR2 is FRNRAP. Written as DNA, the CDR3 is TGTGCTAGTGGTTTAGAGAGCAATCAGCCCCAGCATTTT. Protein product: CASGLESNQPQHF.

In its sample, this clone was seen once. V usage is TRBV7-9 and J usage is TRBJ2-2; 9 nucleotides agree with TRBD1. CDR1 and CDR2 from the germline V gene are SEHNR and FQNEAQ (reference sequence). The CDR3 has 18 residues. J lost 7 bases, V lost 5 bases, and 17 bases had no gene match. The CDR3 region is CASSRKLGTGLYGGELFF. The CDR3, as DNA: TGTGCCAGCAGCCGAAAACTAGGGACAGGGCTGTACGGCGGGGAGCTGTTTTTT.

This clone was detected only a few times. The V and J genes are TRBV25-1 and TRBJ1-6; 7 bases agree with TRBD1. Germline V gene lookup returns CDR1 MGHDK and CDR2 SYGVNS. The V and J ends lost 6 bases and 9 bases, in that order; junction bases with no gene match: 8. There are 14 residues in the CDR3. The DNA of the CDR3 is TGTGCCAGCAGGGTGACAGGGCTAGGTTCACCCCTCCACTTT. Protein product: CASRVTGLGSPLHF.

The rearrangement joins TRBV28 to TRBJ2-7; 12 nucleotides line up with TRBD2. CDR1 MDHEN and CDR2 SYDVKM come from the germline V gene. This CDR3 comprises 16 residues. V was pared by 0 bases and J by 6 bases, with 6 bases of the junction left unmatched. CDR3 DNA sequence: TGTGCCAGCAGTTTATGGCTAGCGGGGGGGCTGGGCGAGCAGTACTTC. This sequence encodes CASSLWLAGGLGEQYF. Full variable domain (rest looked up from reference TRBV28 and TRBJ2-7): DVKVTQSSRYLVKRTGEKVFLECVQDMDHENMFWYRQDPGLGLRLIYFSYDVKMKEKGDIPEGYSVSREKKERFSLILESASTNQTSMYLCASSLWLAGGLGEQYFGPGTRLTVT.

This chain uses TRBV2 with TRBJ1-6; TRBD1 might be the D (6 bases). Germline CDR1 reads SNHLY; CDR2 reads FYNNEI. V lost 4 bases to trimming and J lost 2 bases, with 12 bases between them. The CDR3 has 16 residues. CDR3 region: CASSGLDRTYNSPLHF. The CDR3 DNA reads as TGTGCCAGCAGTGGTCTGGACAGAACCTATAATTCACCCCTCCACTTT.

In DNA, the CDR3 is TGTGCCACCAGCAGCGGACCGCCCGGCGGGCATGAAAAACTGTTTTTT. Translated, it gives CATSSGPPGGHEKLFF. The chain couples TRBV15 to TRBJ1-4, with D hard to call. Germline V lookup: CDR1 LNHNV, CDR2 YYDKDF (reference sequence). The CDR3 sequence is 16 residues long. The V end was cut by 3 bases, the J end by 6 bases, with 17 bases between.

The V gene is TRBV7-9, the J gene TRBJ1-5, with D perhaps TRBD1 (6 bases). Germline CDR1 and CDR2: SEHNR and FQNEAQ (reference sequence). V gave up 4 bases and J gave up 6 bases, with 13 bases separating them. CDR3 size: 14 residues. CDR3 region: CASSSDSWGQPQHF. The CDR3, as DNA: TGTGCCAGCAGCTCGGACAGTTGGGGTCAGCCCCAGCATTTT.

This clone was seen a single time. This rearrangement joins TRBV5-1 to TRBJ1-4; D not resolved. The CDR3 has 15 residues. Germline V gene data show CDR1 as SGHRS and CDR2 as YFSETQ. Trimming removed 4 bases at V and 0 bases at J, with 10 bases between. The CDR3 loop reads CASSQTVATNEKLFF. The CDR3 DNA reads as TGCGCCAGCAGCCAAACAGTTGCAACTAATGAAAAACTGTTTTTT.

The chain carries TRBV28 and TRBJ1-2; TRBD1 matches at 8 bases. Germline V gene sequence: CDR1 MDHEN, CDR2 SYDVKM. CDR3 length equals 14 residues. V shed 5 bases, J shed 7 bases, and the junction held 9 bases outside the gene matches. The CDR3 loop reads CASSPPDRGGGYTF. The DNA of the CDR3 is TGTGCCAGCAGTCCCCCAGACAGGGGAGGTGGCTACACCTTC.

The rearrangement joins TRBV7-2 to TRBJ1-1; D is perhaps TRBD1 (6 bases). The germline CDR1 and CDR2 sequences are SGHTA and FQGNSA. V was shortened by 5 bases and J by 6 bases, with 13 bases between the two germline ends. There are 13 residues in the CDR3. For the CDR3, the DNA is TGTGCCAGCAGCCCAGGACAGTTTTCTGAAGCTTTCTTT. It yields the protein CASSPGQFSEAFF.

The chain has TRBV28 and TRBJ1-3, with a weak D call TRBD1 (5 bases). Germline V gene data show CDR1 as MDHEN and CDR2 as SYDVKM. The length of the CDR3 is 15 residues. Trimming pared 6 bases from V and 0 bases from J, leaving 12 bases between. DNA for the CDR3: TGTGCCAGCAGATCCACAGGCTACTCTGGAAACACCATATATTTT. As protein: CASRSTGYSGNTIYF.

The chain is built from TRBV4-1 and TRBJ1-2; 8 bases are a match to TRBD1. After removal of 0 bases from V and 2 bases from J, the junction contained 8 bases not matched to a gene. The CDR3 contains 17 residues. Germline V gene data show CDR1 as MGHRA and CDR2 as YSYEKL. The CDR3 nucleotides are TGCGCCAGCAGCCAAGATCTCCGGCAGGGGGCGAACTATGGCTACACCTTC. It encodes CASSQDLRQGANYGYTF.

This chain joins TRBV7-9 and TRBJ2-7; D gene ambiguous. Trimming shortened V by 3 bases and J by 3 bases, and 6 bases separated the two germline ends. The CDR3 has 12 amino acids. Germline CDR1 SEHNR, CDR2 FQNEAQ (reference sequence). CDR3 in DNA: TGTGCCAGCAGCTTGCATAGCTACGAGCAGTACTTC. Its translation is CASSLHSYEQYF. Full variable domain (remainder filled in from reference TRBV7-9 and TRBJ2-7): DTGVSQNPRHKITKRGQNVTFRCDPISEHNRLYWYRQTLGQGPEFLTYFQNEAQLEKSRLLSDRFSAERPKGSFSTLEIQRTEQGDSAMYLCASSLHSYEQYFGPGTRLTVT.

The chain joins TRBV6-5 to TRBJ2-7, with 7 nucleotides matching TRBD1. V lost 5 bases to trimming and J lost 4 bases; unmatched junction nucleotides: 5. This CDR3 contains 13 residues. Germline V gene data show CDR1 as MNHEY and CDR2 as SVGAGI. Written as DNA, the CDR3 is TGTGCCAGCAGTCCCCCAGGGGGATACGAGCAGTACTTC. Protein product: CASSPPGGYEQYF.

The V gene is TRBV5-1, the J gene TRBJ2-3; D is perhaps TRBD2 (6 bases). The CDR3 consists of 17 residues. Germline V gene sequence: CDR1 SGHRS, CDR2 YFSETQ. Trimming removed 2 bases from V and 3 bases from J, with 19 bases in between. The CDR3 loop reads CASSLVSRGGTTDTQYF. The CDR3 nucleotides read TGCGCCAGCAGCTTAGTGTCGCGGGGCGGGACTACAGATACGCAGTATTTT.

V is TRBV6-5 and J is TRBJ1-2, with 8 positions matching TRBD1. The CDR3 sequence is 15 residues long. Trimming removed 3 bases from V and 8 bases from J; junction bases left unmatched: 11. The germline gives CDR1 MNHEY, CDR2 SVGAGI. In DNA form, the CDR3 reads TGTGCCAGCAGTTATTCGACAGGGGCCGGAGAGGGCTACACCTTC. Protein sequence: CASSYSTGAGEGYTF.